This passage covers 30 T cell receptor beta chains from one sample sequenced in a study of CD4 T cell repertoires in COVID-19. Measured with immunoSEQ multiplex PCR; TCRdb has only the in-frame clones, and not every one. The sample lists more than 65,000 clones; about four fifths were seen once. Sequences were derived from CD4+ T cells from peripheral blood, sampled after recovery from COVID-19. These receptors all come from a human donor who had COVID-19.

V gene TRBV9 combines with J gene TRBJ2-5; 10 bases fit TRBD1. Losses at the gene ends were 3 bases for V and 5 bases for J; bases not matched to a gene: 4. Germline V lookup: CDR1 SGDLS, CDR2 YYNGEE. This CDR3 has 14 amino acids. As DNA, the CDR3 is TGTGCCAGCAGCGAGACAGGGGGCTGGGAGACCCAGTACTTC. It encodes CASSETGGWETQYF.

This sequence joins TRBV2 and TRBJ2-1; 8 nucleotides line up with TRBD2. CDR1 is SNHLY, CDR2 FYNNEI, per germline. The CDR3 length is 14 residues. Trimming at V came to 7 bases and at J to 5 bases, leaving 7 bases not matched to a gene. This CDR3 is CASTRLASNNEQFF. CDR3 nucleotides: TGTGCCAGCACCCGACTAGCGAGTAACAATGAGCAGTTCTTC.

The gene calls are TRBV5-6 and TRBJ2-1, with D possibly TRBD1 on 5 matching bases. The CDR3 loop spans 13 amino acids. With 4 bases removed from V and 9 bases from J, the gap between germline ends came to 14 bases. Germline V gives CDR1 SGHDT, CDR2 YYEEEE. The DNA of the CDR3 is TGTGCCAGCAGCCCCTCGGTGCAGGGTGAGCAGTTCTTC. Amino acid sequence: CASSPSVQGEQFF.

A word on this clone: Distinct nucleotide sequences in the sample also encode this CDR3. The chain uses TRBV19 and TRBJ1-1; TRBD1 is a possible D gene (5 bases). The CDR3 is made up of 13 amino acids. The V and J ends lost 4 bases and 2 bases respectively, with 8 bases between them. Germline CDR1 is LNHDA and CDR2 is SQIVND (reference sequence). The CDR3 DNA reads as TGTGCCAGTAGTACGACAGTTAACACTGAAGCTTTCTTT. This translates into CASSTTVNTEAFF. Supplemented by reference TRBV19 and TRBJ1-1, the full variable domain reads DGGITQSPKYLFRKEGQNVTLSCEQNLNHDAMYWYRQDPGQGLRLIYYSQIVNDFQKGDIAEGYSVSREKKESFPLTVTSAQKNPTAFYLCASSTTVNTEAFFGQGTRLTVV.

The chain combines TRBV18 with TRBJ1-6; weak D call: TRBD1 (5 bases). The CDR3 contains 15 residues. V was pared by 0 bases and J by 6 bases, with 9 bases between. The germline V gene has CDR1 KGHSH and CDR2 LQKENI. CDR3 region: CASSPPGQGNSPLHF. The CDR3 nucleotides read TGTGCCAGCTCACCACCGGGGCAGGGTAATTCACCCCTCCACTTT.

CDR3 coding DNA: TGTGCCAGCAGCTTTGACAGCTCCTCTACCCTCCACTTT. Amino acid sequence: CASSFDSSSTLHF. The V gene is TRBV11-3, the J gene TRBJ1-6; a weak D match, TRBD1 (5 bases). Germline V gene lookup returns CDR1 SGHNT and CDR2 YENEEA. Between the trimmed V and J ends, which lost 3 bases and 14 bases, there was a span of 14 bases. The CDR3 is made up of 13 amino acids.

The chain combines TRBV6-5 with TRBJ2-7, with D tentatively TRBD2 (5 bases). Germline CDR1 and CDR2: MNHEY and SVGAGI. The CDR3 loop spans 14 amino acids. V was cut by 5 bases and J by 6 bases, with 17 bases left in between. Here the CDR3 reads CASSPFGGELEQYF. The CDR3 region has the DNA TGTGCCAGCAGTCCGTTTGGTGGGGAGCTCGAGCAGTACTTC.

As for this clone: At one end the junction does not follow the germline gene, possibly because of a read error. This rearrangement joins TRBV2 to TRBJ1-2, with 8 bases lining up with TRBD1. The CDR3 runs 14 residues. Germline V gene data show CDR1 as SNHLY and CDR2 as FYNNEI. Written as DNA, the CDR3 is TGTGCCAGCAGCGCTGGGACAGGAAACTTTGGCTACACCTTC. The encoded protein is CASSAGTGNFGYTF.

The rearrangement joins TRBV12-3 or TRBV12-4 to TRBJ2-2; D is ambiguous. The CDR3 spans 13 residues. The V end was cut by 5 bases, the J end by 7 bases, with 11 bases between. CDR3 protein: CASSPVTGGELFF. DNA of the CDR3: TGTGCCAGCAGTCCAGTCACGGGCGGGGAGCTGTTTTTT.

V and J are TRBV18 and TRBJ2-7; the D call may be TRBD1 or TRBD2 (6 bases each). V gave up 3 bases and J gave up 4 bases, with 19 bases separating them. The V gene's germline CDR1 is KGHSH and CDR2 LQKENI. The CDR3 length is 16 residues. DNA for the CDR3: TGTGCCAGCTCACCGACGACAGGCTCCCGGGGGTACGAGCAGTACTTC. As protein: CASSPTTGSRGYEQYF.

V gene TRBV19 combines with J gene TRBJ2-5; D possibly corresponds to TRBD1 (5 bases). This CDR3 contains 16 residues. V was cut by 4 bases and J by 2 bases, with 17 bases left in between. Germline V gene lookup returns CDR1 LNHDA and CDR2 SQIVND (reference sequence). The CDR3 bases are TGTGCCAGTAGTACGACAGCGTTAATAACTCAAGAGACCCAGTACTTC. Its protein product is CASSTTALITQETQYF.

This chain links TRBV7-2 with TRBJ2-1, with 11 bases matching TRBD2. V gave up 5 bases and J gave up 4 bases; unmatched junction bases: 10. The CDR3 spans 17 residues. Germline assignment: CDR1 SGHTA and CDR2 FQGNSA. CDR3 in amino acids: CASSRRGTSGNYNEQFF. DNA of the CDR3: TGTGCCAGCAGCCGCCGGGGGACTAGCGGAAATTACAATGAGCAGTTCTTC. Filled out from reference TRBV7-2 and TRBJ2-1, the complete variable domain reads GAGVSQSPSNKVTEKGKDVELRCDPISGHTALYWYRQSLGQGLEFLIYFQGNSAPDKSGLPSDRFSAERTGGSVSTLTIQRTQQEDSAVYLCASSRRGTSGNYNEQFFGPGTRLTVL.

This sequence joins TRBV5-4 and TRBJ2-1; the match to TRBD2 covers 11 bases. The J segment lost 3 bases and the V segment lost 3 bases, leaving 5 bases of the junction unmatched. The CDR3 has 16 residues. The germline gives CDR1 SGHNT, CDR2 YYREEE (reference sequence). The DNA for the CDR3 is TGTGCCAGCAGCTCCTCGGGACTAGCGGTCTACAATGAGCAGTTCTTC. Protein: CASSSSGLAVYNEQFF.

This clone was observed a single time. This chain joins TRBV11-3 and TRBJ2-1, with D perhaps given as TRBD1 or TRBD2 (6 bases each). Germline V lookup: CDR1 SGHNT, CDR2 YENEEA. The ends were cut back, 1 base at V and 8 bases at J, with 15 bases in the middle. This CDR3 is 15 amino acids long. The CDR3 sequence: CASSLGSGALHEQFF. The CDR3 DNA sequence: TGTGCCAGCAGCTTAGGGTCGGGGGCCCTGCATGAGCAGTTCTTC.

The chain combines TRBV12-3 or TRBV12-4 with TRBJ2-5; D gene uncertain. Trimming stripped 5 bases from V and 1 base from J, with 2 bases between. The CDR3 spans 11 residues. This CDR3 is CASSTQETQYF. Written as DNA, the CDR3 is TGTGCCAGCAGTACCCAAGAGACCCAGTACTTC.

CDR3 DNA: TGCGCCAGCAGCTTCCAGGGCGGGGGGCAAGAGACCCAGTACTTC. This encodes CASSFQGGGQETQYF. This sequence joins TRBV5-1 and TRBJ2-5, with 8 nucleotides matching TRBD2. The CDR3 covers 15 residues. The germline gives CDR1 SGHRS, CDR2 YFSETQ. The trim removed 2 bases at V and 2 bases at J, leaving 5 bases unmatched.

The chain joins TRBV28 to TRBJ2-1, with 7 positions matching TRBD2. With V trimmed by 6 bases and J by 3 bases, 11 bases remained unmatched. In germline, CDR1 is MDHEN, CDR2 SYDVKM. This CDR3 spans 16 amino acids. Here the CDR3 DNA reads TGTGCCAGCAGCTCCGGGAGGTGGGTTTACTACAATGAGCAGTTCTTC. Amino acid sequence: CASSSGRWVYYNEQFF.

The V and J genes are TRBV15 and TRBJ1-2; a weak D match, TRBD1 (6 bases). CDR1 and CDR2 (germline): LNHNV, YYDKDF (reference sequence). CDR3 length: 14 residues. The V and J ends lost 1 base and 4 bases respectively, with 10 bases between them. CDR3 amino acids: CATSRGRGSYGYTF. CDR3 coding DNA: TGTGCCACCAGCAGAGGCAGGGGTAGCTATGGCTACACCTTC.

The V and J genes are TRBV4-1 and TRBJ2-5; D is perhaps TRBD2 (5 bases). Trimming took off 1 base at V and 2 bases at J, with 14 bases between the two ends. Germline CDR1 MGHRA, CDR2 YSYEKL. The CDR3 has 16 residues. The CDR3 reads CASSQGYGADQETQYF. CDR3 DNA sequence: TGCGCCAGCAGCCAAGGATATGGAGCGGATCAAGAGACCCAGTACTTC.

The chain carries TRBV30 and TRBJ1-2, with D possibly TRBD1 on 6 matching bases. CDR1 GTSNPN and CDR2 SVGIG come from the germline V gene (reference sequence). The CDR3 loop spans 13 amino acids. V dropped 5 bases and J dropped 12 bases, with 22 bases sitting between them. The CDR3: CAWGLGGGRGHTF. CDR3 nucleotide sequence: TGTGCCTGGGGTTTAGGGGGTGGGAGGGGCCACACCTTC. Variable domain in full (rest from reference TRBV30 and TRBJ1-2): SQTIHQWPATLVQPVGSPLSLECTVEGTSNPNLYWYRQAAGRGLQLLFYSVGIGQISSEVPQNLSASRPQDRQFILSSKKLLLSDSGFYLCAWGLGGGRGHTFGSGTRLTVV.

The chain joins TRBV9 to TRBJ2-3, with 8 bases aligning to TRBD1. This CDR3 contains 16 residues. The V segment lost 3 bases and the J segment 1 base; nucleotides outside the gene matches: 7. Per the germline V gene, CDR1 is SGDLS and CDR2 is YYNGEE. CDR3 protein: CASSAGQGEGTDTQYF. The CDR3 region has the DNA TGTGCCAGCAGCGCCGGACAGGGCGAGGGCACAGATACGCAGTATTTT. Supplemented by reference TRBV9 and TRBJ2-3, the full variable domain reads DSGVTQTPKHLITATGQRVTLRCSPRSGDLSVYWYQQSLDQGLQFLIQYYNGEERAKGNILERFSAQQFPDLHSELNLSSLELGDSALYFCASSAGQGEGTDTQYFGPGTRLTVL.

Concerning this clone itself: Other DNA sequences in this sample translate to the same CDR3. The V gene is TRBV6-5, the J gene TRBJ2-7, with D hard to call. The V gene lost 6 bases and the J gene lost 3 bases, with 6 bases spanning the gap. The CDR3 extends over 11 amino acids. From germline, CDR1 is MNHEY and CDR2 SVGAGI. As DNA, the CDR3 is TGTGCCAGCAGCCCCAGCTACGAGCAGTACTTC. Its translation: CASSPSYEQYF.

The V gene is TRBV7-6, the J gene TRBJ2-2; D is tentatively TRBD1 or TRBD2 (7 bases each). Germline assignment: CDR1 SGHVS and CDR2 FNYEAQ. Trimming shortened V by 0 bases and J by 5 bases, and 13 bases separated the two germline ends. The CDR3 is made up of 16 amino acids. In nucleotides, the CDR3 is TGTGCCAGCAGCTTAGCGCACAGGGGAGGGACCGGGGAGCTGTTTTTT. Translated: CASSLAHRGGTGELFF.

Only a few counts were recorded for this clone. The chain joins TRBV25-1 to TRBJ1-6; D is perhaps TRBD1 (6 bases). Trimming removed 10 bases from V and 14 bases from J, with 18 bases in between. CDR1 is MGHDK, CDR2 SYGVNS, per germline. There are 12 residues in the CDR3. The CDR3 is CATSVFEGALHF. DNA for the CDR3: TGTGCCACCTCAGTGTTTGAGGGGGCCCTCCACTTT.

This clone came up once. This rearrangement joins TRBV18 to TRBJ1-4, with TRBD1 as a possible D gene (5 bases). Looked up from germline, CDR1 is KGHSH and CDR2 is LQKENI. The CDR3 is 11 amino acids. Between the trimmed V and J ends, which lost 8 bases and 7 bases, there was a span of 8 bases. CDR3 DNA sequence: TGTGCCAGCCTTCAGGGTGAAAAACTGTTTTTT. It codes for CASLQGEKLFF.

The chain carries TRBV6-5 and TRBJ2-2, with D maybe TRBD2 (6 bases). Germline-derived CDR1 and CDR2 are MNHEY and SVGAGI. The V end was cut by 4 bases, the J end by 5 bases, with 11 bases between. The CDR3 sequence is 14 residues long. The CDR3 protein is CASSLEEGTGELFF. For the CDR3, the DNA is TGTGCCAGCAGTTTAGAGGAGGGGACCGGGGAGCTGTTTTTT.

The genes are TRBV30 and TRBJ1-5; D is unresolved. Per the germline V gene, CDR1 is GTSNPN and CDR2 is SVGIG (reference sequence). The ends were cut back, 2 bases at V and 3 bases at J, with 14 bases in the middle. The CDR3 consists of 15 residues. CDR3 region: CAWSPAAFDNQPQHF. For the CDR3, the DNA is TGTGCCTGGAGTCCCGCGGCGTTCGACAATCAGCCCCAGCATTTT.

The sample holds a few counts of this clone. The chain links TRBV3-1 (or the pseudogene TRBV3-2) to TRBJ1-2; possibly TRBD1 for D (5 bases). The germline V and J ends were trimmed by 3 bases and 4 bases, with 12 bases remaining between them. The V gene's germline CDR1 is LGHDT and CDR2 YNNKEL (reference sequence). The CDR3 length is 14 residues. Here the CDR3 reads CASSHESGAYGYTF. The CDR3 DNA reads as TGTGCCAGCAGCCACGAAAGTGGGGCCTATGGCTACACCTTC.

The CDR3 bases are TGCGCCAGCAGCCCCGGGACAGGGACCCCTCGGGACTATGGCTACACCTTC. Translation gives CASSPGTGTPRDYGYTF. The chain recombines TRBV5-1 with TRBJ1-2; 9 bases agree with TRBD1. The CDR3 runs 17 residues. The germline gives CDR1 SGHRS, CDR2 YFSETQ. V shed 4 bases and J 3 bases; nucleotides not matched to a gene: 13. The variable domain in full, with the rest retrieved from reference TRBV5-1 and TRBJ1-2, is KAGVTQTPRYLIKTRGQQVTLSCSPISGHRSVSWYQQTPGQGLQFLFEYFSETQRNKGNFPGRFSGRQFSNSRSEMNVSTLELGDSALYLCASSPGTGTPRDYGYTFGSGTRLTVV.

This chain joins TRBV18 and TRBJ1-1; 12 nucleotides align to TRBD1. From germline, CDR1 is KGHSH and CDR2 LQKENI. V shed 4 bases, J shed 4 bases, and the junction held 13 bases outside the gene matches. The CDR3 is 18 residues long. The CDR3 sequence is CASSLNRDRGLGGTEAFF. The CDR3 DNA reads as TGTGCCAGCTCACTGAACCGGGACAGGGGGCTAGGTGGCACTGAAGCTTTCTTT. Filled out from reference TRBV18 and TRBJ1-1, the complete variable domain reads NAGVMQNPRHLVRRRGQEARLRCSPMKGHSHVYWYRQLPEEGLKFMVYLQKENIIDESGMPKERFSAEFPKEGPSILRIQQVVRGDSAAYFCASSLNRDRGLGGTEAFFGQGTRLTVV.